This paragraph covers one T cell receptor beta chain sequence. What it binds is not known. This entry is derived from a study of cytomegalovirus exposure and HLA in healthy donors. Here immunoSEQ multiplex PCR was the method, and the copy in TCRdb shows in-frame clones only, minus some. The sample records 120,000 or so clones, roughly nine tenths being singletons. Notes on the study in general: Reports credit the classifier with highly specific, highly sensitive diagnosis of cytomegalovirus status. Listed as cytomegalovirus-associated were about 160 TCR beta chains. Rarity marked most TCR sequences, yet some public TCRs occurred in many donors. In the 95 to 150 validation repertoires, just under 95% of cluster scores exceeded 0, per a later analysis.

The CDR3 is made up of 15 amino acids. V shed 0 bases and J 6 bases; nucleotides not matched to a gene: 4. Germline V CDR1 and CDR2: SGDLS, YYNGEE. The sequencing input was PBMCs. The sequence came from a young woman in good health and CMV-seronegative. The V gene is TRBV9, the J gene TRBJ2-2, with 8 nucleotides matching TRBD1. CDR3 sequence reads: CASSVEIQGAGELFF. Here the CDR3 DNA reads TGTGCCAGCAGCGTAGAGATACAGGGGGCCGGGGAGCTGTTTTTT.